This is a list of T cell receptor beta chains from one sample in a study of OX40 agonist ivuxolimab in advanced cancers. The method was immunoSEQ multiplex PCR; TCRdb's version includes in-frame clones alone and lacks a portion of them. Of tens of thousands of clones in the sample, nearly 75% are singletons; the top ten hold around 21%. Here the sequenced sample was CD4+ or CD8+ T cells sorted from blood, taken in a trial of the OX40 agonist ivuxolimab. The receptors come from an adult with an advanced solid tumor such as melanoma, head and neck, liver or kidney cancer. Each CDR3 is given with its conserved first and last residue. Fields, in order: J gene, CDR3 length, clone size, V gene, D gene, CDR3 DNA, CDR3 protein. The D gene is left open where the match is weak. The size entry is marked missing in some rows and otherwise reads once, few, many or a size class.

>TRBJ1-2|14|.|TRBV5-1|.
TGCGCCAGCAGCTCTGAATCCGGGACATCTGGCTACACCTTC
CASSSESGTSGYTF
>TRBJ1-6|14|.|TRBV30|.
TGTGCCTGGAGTCAAGGGTTAGGAAATTCACCCCTCCACTTT
CAWSQGLGNSPLHF
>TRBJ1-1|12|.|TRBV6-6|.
TGTGCCAGCAGTTACAGGAACACTGAAGCTTTCTTT
CASSYRNTEAFF
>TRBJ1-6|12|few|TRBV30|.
TGTGCCTGGAGTGTTGGAGGGTCACCCCTCCACTTT
CAWSVGGSPLHF
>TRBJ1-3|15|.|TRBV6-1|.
TGTGCCAGTAATCCCACAGTGAACTCTGGAAACACCATATATTTT
CASNPTVNSGNTIYF
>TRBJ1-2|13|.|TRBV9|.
TGTGCCAGCAGCCGGACCGGACGGGGGGGCTACACCTTC
CASSRTGRGGYTF
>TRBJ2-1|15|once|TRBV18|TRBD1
TGTGCCAGCACTCCCTGGGACAGGGGATTCAATGAGCAGTTCTTC
CASTPWDRGFNEQFF
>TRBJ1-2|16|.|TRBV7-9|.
TGTGCCAGCAGCTTAGATACAGACAGCGGGCTGGGTGGCTACACCTTC
CASSLDTDSGLGGYTF
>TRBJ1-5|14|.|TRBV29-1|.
TGCAGCGTTGTTTCCGGTAATAGCAATCAGCCCCAGCATTTT
CSVVSGNSNQPQHF
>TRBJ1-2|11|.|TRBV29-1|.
TGCAGCGGAATATATCAGGCTATCTGCACCTTC
CSGIYQAICTF
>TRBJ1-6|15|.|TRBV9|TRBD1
TGTGCCAGCAGCAGGTGGACAGGGGATAATTCACCCCTCCACTTT
CASSRWTGDNSPLHF
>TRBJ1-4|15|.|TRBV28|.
TGTGCCAGCAGTTTACCAGGGGTCGTTAATGAAAAACTGTTTTTT
CASSLPGVVNEKLFF
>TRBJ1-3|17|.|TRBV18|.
TGTGCCAGCTCAAAAGACGGACTTCGACCCTCTGGAAACACCATATATTTT
CASSKDGLRPSGNTIYF
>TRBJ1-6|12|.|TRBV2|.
TGTGCCAGCTTTTCGGACGATTCACCCCTCCACTTT
CASFSDDSPLHF
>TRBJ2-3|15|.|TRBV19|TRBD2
TGTGCCAGTAGAAGCGGGGGGGCCGGGACAGATACGCAGTATTTT
CASRSGGAGTDTQYF
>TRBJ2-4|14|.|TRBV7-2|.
TGTGCCAGCAGCTTAGGGCCCGCCAAAAACATTCAGTACTTC
CASSLGPAKNIQYF
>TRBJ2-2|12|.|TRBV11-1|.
TGTGCCAGCAGCCCACACACCGGGGAGCTGTTTTTT
CASSPHTGELFF
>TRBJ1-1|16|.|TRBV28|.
TGTGCCAGCAGCTGGGACTGGGAAGGTGGGAACACTGAAGCTTTCTTT
CASSWDWEGGNTEAFF
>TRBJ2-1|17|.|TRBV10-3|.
TGTGCCATCAGTGAGTCGATTACGCCGAGCTCCTACAATGAGCAGTTCTTC
CAISESITPSSYNEQFF
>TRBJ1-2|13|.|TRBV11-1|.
TGTGCCAGCAGCTTCCAGGGCCAGGAGGGCTACACCTTC
CASSFQGQEGYTF
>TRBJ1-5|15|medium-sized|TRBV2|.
TGTGCCAGCAGTGAAGCAAGGCCCGGGGGTCAGCCCCAGCATTTT
CASSEARPGGQPQHF
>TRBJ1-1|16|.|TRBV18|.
TGTGCCAGCTCACCTACACTGGGTAGGGCAGAGACTGAAGCTTTCTTT
CASSPTLGRAETEAFF
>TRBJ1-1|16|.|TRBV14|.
TGTGCCAGCAGCCAAGATCAAGGCACCTTAAACACTGAAGCTTTCTTT
CASSQDQGTLNTEAFF
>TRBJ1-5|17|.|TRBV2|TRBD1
TGTGCCAGCAGTAACATCTTTGGACAGGGGCGGAATCAGCCCCAGCATTTT
CASSNIFGQGRNQPQHF
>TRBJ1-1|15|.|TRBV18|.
TGTGCCAGCTCACCAGGCTCAGGATTGGGGACTGAAGCTTTCTTT
CASSPGSGLGTEAFF
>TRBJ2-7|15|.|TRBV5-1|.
TGCGCCAGCAGCTTGGAGGAGGGTATGGACTACGAGCAGTACTTC
CASSLEEGMDYEQYF
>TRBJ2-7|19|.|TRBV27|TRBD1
TGTGCCAGCAGTCGAAAAGGGGGCGCGAACCCAACCAGCTCCTACGAGCAGTACTTC
CASSRKGGANPTSSYEQYF
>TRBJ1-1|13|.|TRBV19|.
TGTGCCAGTAGTATTGTCTACGGGACTGAAGCTTTCTTT
CASSIVYGTEAFF
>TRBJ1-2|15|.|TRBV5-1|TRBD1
TGCGCCAGCAGCTTGACTTCAGGGGGGCTCTATGGCTACACCTTC
CASSLTSGGLYGYTF
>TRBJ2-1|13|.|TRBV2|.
TGTGCCAGCAGTGAAGACAGGGTGTCTGAGCAGTTCTTC
CASSEDRVSEQFF
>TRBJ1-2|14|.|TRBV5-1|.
TGCGCCAGCAGCTTGGCGGTGTCGATCTATGGCTACACCTTC
CASSLAVSIYGYTF
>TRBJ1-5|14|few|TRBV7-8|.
TGTGCCAGCAGCTTAGTGGTGGGGAATCAGCCCCAGCATTTT
CASSLVVGNQPQHF
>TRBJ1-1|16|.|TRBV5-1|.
TGCGCCAGCAGCTTGGGATTCGGGGCTATGAACACTGAAGCTTTCTTT
CASSLGFGAMNTEAFF
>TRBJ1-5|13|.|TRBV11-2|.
TGTGCCAGCAGCTTAGAGCGCGACCAGCCCCAGCATTTT
CASSLERDQPQHF
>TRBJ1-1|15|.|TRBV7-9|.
TGTGCCAGCAGCTTGGGCCAGGGAACCAACACTGAAGCTTTCTTT
CASSLGQGTNTEAFF
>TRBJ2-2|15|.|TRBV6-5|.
TGTGCCAGCAGTTACCTTAACCGACAGACCGGGGAGCTGTTTTTT
CASSYLNRQTGELFF
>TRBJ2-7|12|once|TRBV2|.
TGTGCCAGCAGTCGGACGGGCTACGAGCAGTACTTC
CASSRTGYEQYF
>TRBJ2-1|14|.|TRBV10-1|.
TGCGCCAGCAGTGACAGTCTGCTCTACAATGAGCAGTTCTTC
CASSDSLLYNEQFF
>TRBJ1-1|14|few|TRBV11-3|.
TGTGCCAGCAGCTTCGGAGGGCGGAGGGCTGAAGCTTTCTTT
CASSFGGRRAEAFF
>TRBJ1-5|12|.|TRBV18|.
TGTGCCAGCTCACCACAGGGGCCGCCCCAGCATTTT
CASSPQGPPQHF
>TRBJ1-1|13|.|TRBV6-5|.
TGTGCCAGCACCGGACCTGGGGTGACTGAGGCTTTCTTT
CASTGPGVTEAFF
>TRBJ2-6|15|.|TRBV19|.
TGTGCCAGTTGTGCGCCGGGGGCTGGGGCCAACGTCCTGACTTTC
CASCAPGAGANVLTF
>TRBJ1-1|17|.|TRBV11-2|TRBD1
TGTGCCAGCAGCTTAGGCGGACAGGGGCGGATGAACACTGAAGCTTTCTTT
CASSLGGQGRMNTEAFF
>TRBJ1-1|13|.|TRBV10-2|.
TGCGCCATCTCAAACACAGGCACCGGGGAGGCTTTCTTT
CAISNTGTGEAFF
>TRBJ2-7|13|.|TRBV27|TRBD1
TGTGCCAGCAAGAGGACAGGGGCCTACGAGCAGTACTTC
CASKRTGAYEQYF
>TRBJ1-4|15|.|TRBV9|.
TGTGCCAGCAGCGAGAGGTCAGGCATGAGTGAAAAACTGTTTTTT
CASSERSGMSEKLFF
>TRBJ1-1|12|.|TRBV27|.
TGTGCCAGCAAAGACCCTGACACTGAAGCTTTCTTT
CASKDPDTEAFF
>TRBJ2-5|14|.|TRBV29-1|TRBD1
TGCAGCGGTAGACAGGGGGGATTTCAAGAGACCCAGTACTTC
CSGRQGGFQETQYF
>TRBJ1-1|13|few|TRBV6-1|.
TGTGCCGGGGGAAGGCAGCCGAACACTGAAGCTTTCTTT
CAGGRQPNTEAFF
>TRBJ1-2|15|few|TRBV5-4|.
TGTGCCAGCAGCTGGGGGGGTCGGGTAGACTATGGCTACACCTTC
CASSWGGRVDYGYTF
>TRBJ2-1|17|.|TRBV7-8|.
TGTGCCAGCAGCTTAGCGGCCGCGGTAGGATTATACAATGAGCAGTTCTTC
CASSLAAAVGLYNEQFF
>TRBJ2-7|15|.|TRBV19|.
TGTGCCAGTAGTAGCTGGCAGGGAGGATGGCACGAGCAGTACTTC
CASSSWQGGWHEQYF
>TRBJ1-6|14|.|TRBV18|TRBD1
TGTGCCAGCTCACCTAACAGGGGTGAATCACCCCTCCACTTT
CASSPNRGESPLHF
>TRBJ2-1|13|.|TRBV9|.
TGTGCCAGCAGCGTAAGTTCGGACAATGAGCAGTTCTTC
CASSVSSDNEQFF
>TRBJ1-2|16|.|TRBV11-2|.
TGTGCCAGCAGCTTAGAACCAGGGATCCCCGCCTATGGCTACACCTTC
CASSLEPGIPAYGYTF
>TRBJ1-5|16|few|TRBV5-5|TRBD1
TGTGCCAGCAGCTTGGAAGTACAGGGGAGCAATCAGCCCCAGCATTTT
CASSLEVQGSNQPQHF
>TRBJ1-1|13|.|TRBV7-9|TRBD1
TGTGCCAGCGGGGGACAGTTGAACACTGAAGCTTTCTTT
CASGGQLNTEAFF
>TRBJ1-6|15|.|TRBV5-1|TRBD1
TGCGCCAGCAGCTTGAGGGTACAGGGGGATTCACCCCTCCACTTT
CASSLRVQGDSPLHF
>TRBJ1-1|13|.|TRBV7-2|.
TGTGCCAGCAGCCCGCGGTTAGGGGCTGAAGCTTTCTTT
CASSPRLGAEAFF